A single sample is the source of the 28 T cell receptor beta chains below, sequenced in a study of control samples from healthy donors and cancer patients. This table comes from immunoSEQ multiplex PCR, and its TCRdb copy is limited to in-frame clones, with some not included. This table has more than 150,000 clones, approximately 90% appearing once. The sample comprised blood. The source is a young woman in good health.

The CDR3 spells CASSSLGANVLTF. The CDR3 DNA reads TGTGCCAGCAGTTCGCTCGGGGCCAACGTCCTGACTTTC. V and J are TRBV28 and TRBJ2-6, with no clear D. Germline V gives CDR1 MDHEN, CDR2 SYDVKM. V gave up 4 bases and J gave up 4 bases, with 5 bases separating them. The CDR3 is 13 residues long.

This clone has only one observation. CDR3 nucleotides: TGTGCCAGCTCGGGGGATGAGTCCTACGAGCAGTACTTC. It is translated as CASSGDESYEQYF. This chain links TRBV28 with TRBJ2-7; a weak D match, TRBD2 (6 bases). Trimming stripped 8 bases from V and 1 base from J, with 12 bases between. Germline CDR1 MDHEN, CDR2 SYDVKM. The CDR3 length is 13 residues.

The chain's CDR3 is CASSPTVPYEQYF. The DNA for the CDR3 is TGTGCCAGCAGCCCGACAGTCCCCTACGAGCAGTACTTC. This chain joins TRBV12-3 or TRBV12-4 and TRBJ2-7; perhaps TRBD1 as D (5 bases). Trimming took 6 bases from V and 2 from J, leaving 11 bases between them. This CDR3 has 13 residues.

This clone was found a few times. This chain joins TRBV2 and TRBJ1-5; 8 bases agree with TRBD1. CDR3 length: 15 residues. CDR1 is SNHLY, CDR2 FYNNEI, per germline. The junction had 8 bases not matched to a gene; V was cut back by 3 bases and J by 7 bases. As DNA, the CDR3 is TGTGCCAGCAGTGATATTTCAGGGGGCGCCCAGCCCCAGCATTTT. Its protein is CASSDISGGAQPQHF.

The chain carries TRBV5-6 and TRBJ2-2, with D uncertain. The V end was cut by 3 bases, the J end by 3 bases, with 15 bases between. Per germline, CDR1 SGHDT and CDR2 YYEEEE. This CDR3 is 16 amino acids long. The CDR3 region has the DNA TGTGCCAGCAGCTCGCTCTTGAGTAGGGACACCGGGGAGCTGTTTTTT. Protein product: CASSSLLSRDTGELFF.

The V call is TRBV7-9, the J call TRBJ2-5; D is unclear. Germline assignment: CDR1 SEHNR and CDR2 FQNEAQ (reference sequence). There are 16 residues in the CDR3. V was pared by 0 bases and J by 1 base, with 12 bases between. As DNA, the CDR3 is TGTGCCAGCAGCTTAGCCCACACGGGTCTCCAAGAGACCCAGTACTTC. Its translation: CASSLAHTGLQETQYF.

The chain couples TRBV19 to TRBJ2-7, with TRBD1 as a possible D gene (5 bases). Trimming removed 2 bases from V and 0 bases from J, with 5 bases in between. This CDR3 comprises 13 residues. Germline CDR1 LNHDA, CDR2 SQIVND (reference sequence). CDR3 loop: CASSITGSYEQYF. CDR3 coding DNA: TGTGCCAGTAGTATAACAGGCTCCTACGAGCAGTACTTC.

This clone has a handful of counts. The rearrangement joins TRBV28 to TRBJ1-5, with a possible D match to TRBD1 (6 bases). The V gene's germline CDR1 is MDHEN and CDR2 SYDVKM. V was pared by 7 bases and J by 2 bases, with 15 bases between. The CDR3 runs to 15 residues. CDR3 region: CASTPAGAGNQPQHF. For the CDR3, the DNA is TGTGCCAGCACCCCCGCGGGGGCTGGCAATCAGCCCCAGCATTTT. Drawing the rest from reference TRBV28 and TRBJ1-5, the complete variable domain is DVKVTQSSRYLVKRTGEKVFLECVQDMDHENMFWYRQDPGLGLRLIYFSYDVKMKEKGDIPEGYSVSREKKERFSLILESASTNQTSMYLCASTPAGAGNQPQHFGDGTRLSIL.

The chain recombines TRBV9 with TRBJ2-1; no reliable D call. Trimming took off 4 bases at V and 6 bases at J, with 17 bases between the two ends. This CDR3 contains 15 residues. The germline V gene encodes CDR1 SGDLS and CDR2 YYNGEE. The CDR3 DNA follows: TGTGCCAGCAGCCCTGACTGGATCCGGATCAATGAGCAGTTCTTC. Residues: CASSPDWIRINEQFF.

The V gene is TRBV7-9, the J gene TRBJ1-3; 8 positions match TRBD1. The CDR3 length is 13 residues. J was trimmed by 9 bases and V by 5 bases; bases with no gene match: 6. Germline assignment: CDR1 SEHNR and CDR2 FQNEAQ (reference sequence). The CDR3 nucleotides are TGTGCCAGCAGCCGTCCCGGGACAGGCACCATATATTTT. It is translated as CASSRPGTGTIYF.

The rearrangement links TRBV18 to TRBJ1-1, with D unresolved. CDR3 length: 12 amino acids. CDR1 KGHSH and CDR2 LQKENI come from the germline V gene. V lost 6 bases to trimming and J lost 2 bases, with 7 bases between them. The CDR3 spells CASSSKNTEAFF. The CDR3 nucleotides are TGTGCCAGCTCCTCAAAAAACACTGAAGCTTTCTTT.

The chain links TRBV6-5 to TRBJ2-5, with D unclear. CDR3 size: 13 residues. The V end was cut by 10 bases, the J end by 0 bases, with 12 bases between. From germline, CDR1 is MNHEY and CDR2 SVGAGI. The CDR3 sequence: CATLGSYQETQYF. Written as DNA, the CDR3 is TGTGCCACCCTGGGGTCTTACCAAGAGACCCAGTACTTC.

The chain couples TRBV6-2 or TRBV6-3 to TRBJ2-3; either TRBD1 or TRBD2 may fit D (6 bases each). The CDR3 runs to 17 residues. The V end lost 0 bases, the J end lost 4 bases, and 17 bases lay between the germline ends. In germline, CDR1 is MNHEY, CDR2 SVGEGT. CDR3 coding DNA: TGTGCCAGCAGTTACTCGGAGTGGGCAGGGGAGGCAGATACGCAGTATTTT. It is translated as CASSYSEWAGEADTQYF.

The chain employs TRBV24-1 and TRBJ2-2; TRBD2 is a possible D gene (6 bases). CDR3 length equals 13 residues. V dropped 9 bases and J dropped 3 bases, with 10 bases sitting between them. Per the germline V gene, CDR1 is KGHDR and CDR2 is SFDVKD. CDR3 in DNA: TGTGCCACCGAGGAGCGGGACACCGGGGAGCTGTTTTTT. Its translation is CATEERDTGELFF.

The J gene is TRBJ2-7, the V gene TRBV11-2; D ambiguous. The CDR3 is made up of 13 amino acids. Per the germline V gene, CDR1 is SGHAT and CDR2 is FQNNGV. V lost 4 bases and J 3 bases, leaving 10 bases between the germline ends. CDR3 in amino acids: CASSSDSGYEQYF. DNA for the CDR3: TGTGCCAGCAGCTCTGATTCTGGCTACGAGCAGTACTTC.

The chain recombines TRBV5-1 with TRBJ1-2; the D is unclear. The CDR3 extends over 13 amino acids. From germline, CDR1 is SGHRS and CDR2 YFSETQ. V was pared by 0 bases and J by 3 bases, with 6 bases between. The CDR3 sequence is CASSLDGYYGYTF. The CDR3 DNA reads TGCGCCAGCAGCTTGGACGGATACTATGGCTACACCTTC.

The gene calls are TRBV11-2 and TRBJ2-5, with D maybe TRBD1 (5 bases). Germline V gene sequence: CDR1 SGHAT, CDR2 FQNNGV. The ends were cut back, 1 base at V and 0 bases at J, with 18 bases in the middle. The CDR3 runs 18 residues. CDR3: CASSLGTYRRDDQETQYF. CDR3 DNA: TGTGCCAGCAGCTTAGGGACATACAGGCGAGACGACCAAGAGACCCAGTACTTC.

The rearrangement uses TRBV5-6 and TRBJ1-3; D is unclear. Germline CDR1 is SGHDT and CDR2 is YYEEEE. The CDR3 length is 17 residues. Trimming removed 0 bases at V and 0 bases at J, with 13 bases between. The CDR3 nucleotides are TGTGCCAGCAGCTTGGGCGGGGTGGGTCTCTCTGGAAACACCATATATTTT. Residues: CASSLGGVGLSGNTIYF. Drawing the rest from reference TRBV5-6 and TRBJ1-3, the complete variable domain is DAGVTQSPTHLIKTRGQQVTLRCSPKSGHDTVSWYQQALGQGPQFIFQYYEEEERQRGNFPDRFSGHQFPNYSSELNVNALLLGDSALYLCASSLGGVGLSGNTIYFGEGSWLTVV.

V usage is TRBV7-9 and J usage is TRBJ2-1; TRBD1 aligns across 7 bases. Trimming removed 3 bases from V and 9 bases from J; junction bases left unmatched: 8. The CDR3 has 14 residues. Germline loops: CDR1 SEHNR, CDR2 FQNEAQ (reference sequence). CDR3 residues: CASSFRDSFGEQFF. CDR3 DNA sequence: TGTGCCAGCAGCTTCCGGGACAGCTTCGGTGAGCAGTTCTTC. Full variable domain (rest looked up from reference TRBV7-9 and TRBJ2-1): DTGVSQNPRHKITKRGQNVTFRCDPISEHNRLYWYRQTLGQGPEFLTYFQNEAQLEKSRLLSDRFSAERPKGSFSTLEIQRTEQGDSAMYLCASSFRDSFGEQFFGPGTRLTVL.

The gene calls are TRBV7-2 and TRBJ1-2, with 9 bases that match TRBD1. The CDR3 sequence is 17 residues long. V was pared by 1 base and J by 3 bases, with 9 bases of the junction left unmatched. Germline values: CDR1 SGHTA, CDR2 FQGNSA. The CDR3 protein is CASSLGNPGQGHYGYTF. CDR3 sequence (DNA): TGTGCCAGCAGCTTAGGCAACCCGGGACAGGGTCACTATGGCTACACCTTC. Drawing the rest from reference TRBV7-2 and TRBJ1-2, the complete variable domain is GAGVSQSPSNKVTEKGKDVELRCDPISGHTALYWYRQSLGQGLEFLIYFQGNSAPDKSGLPSDRFSAERTGGSVSTLTIQRTQQEDSAVYLCASSLGNPGQGHYGYTFGSGTRLTVV.

The V call is TRBV19, the J call TRBJ1-2, with D unclear. The CDR3 sequence is 12 residues long. Trimming took 2 bases from V and 7 from J, leaving 8 bases between them. From germline, CDR1 is LNHDA and CDR2 SQIVND (reference sequence). The CDR3 DNA is TGTGCCAGTAGTATATCGAACAGTGGCTACACCTTC. It is translated as CASSISNSGYTF.

This clone appeared a single time. V gene TRBV3-1 (or the pseudogene TRBV3-2) combines with J gene TRBJ1-1; D gene unclear. V lost 3 bases to trimming and J lost 1 base, with 9 bases between them. CDR1 is LGHDT and CDR2 is YNNKEL in the germline V gene (reference sequence). This CDR3 is 14 amino acids long. The CDR3 reads CASSQTMPNTEAFF. The DNA for the CDR3 is TGTGCCAGCAGCCAGACTATGCCGAACACTGAAGCTTTCTTT.

This chain uses TRBV24-1 with TRBJ1-1; 11 bases are a match to TRBD1. The germline V gene encodes CDR1 KGHDR and CDR2 SFDVKD. There are 14 residues in the CDR3. The V and J ends lost 5 bases and 5 bases, in that order; junction bases with no gene match: 3. CDR3 in DNA: TGTGCCACCAGTGTCGGGACAGGGGGGACTGAAGCTTTCTTT. It encodes CATSVGTGGTEAFF.

The gene calls are TRBV9 and TRBJ2-1, with 9 bases identical to TRBD2. After removal of 0 bases from V and 0 bases from J, the junction contained 1 base not matched to a gene. Germline V gene lookup returns CDR1 SGDLS and CDR2 YYNGEE. This CDR3 is built from 16 residues. The DNA for the CDR3 is TGTGCCAGCAGCGTAGGGACTAGCGTCTCCTACAATGAGCAGTTCTTC. This encodes CASSVGTSVSYNEQFF.

The gene calls are TRBV10-3 and TRBJ1-1, with 8 nucleotides matching TRBD1. Germline V CDR1 and CDR2: ENHRY, SYGVKD. The V segment lost 3 bases and the J segment 5 bases; nucleotides outside the gene matches: 8. CDR3 size: 15 residues. CDR3: CAISETGGTGTEAFF. In DNA form, the CDR3 reads TGTGCCATCAGTGAAACAGGGGGGACCGGGACTGAAGCTTTCTTT.

This chain connects TRBV15 to TRBJ1-1; 7 nucleotides align to TRBD1. This CDR3 contains 20 residues. J lost 1 base, V lost 1 base, and 18 bases had no gene match. Germline assignment: CDR1 LNHNV and CDR2 YYDKDF (reference sequence). Here the CDR3 reads CATSRGRWRQGDSENTEAFF. CDR3 bases: TGTGCCACCAGCAGAGGGAGATGGAGACAGGGAGATTCGGAGAACACTGAAGCTTTCTTT.

V gene TRBV25-1 combines with J gene TRBJ2-6; tentative D call: TRBD2 (6 bases). Germline loops: CDR1 MGHDK, CDR2 SYGVNS. The CDR3 has 16 residues. Trimming removed 5 bases from V and 0 bases from J, with 11 bases in between. This chain's CDR3 is CASSKGLSSGANVLTF. The CDR3 DNA reads as TGTGCCAGCAGTAAGGGACTCAGCTCTGGGGCCAACGTCCTGACTTTC.

Comment on this clone: This CDR3 fails to terminate in the conserved phenylalanine or tryptophan, so it likely reflects a read error. No DNA is shown, since the ends of the CDR3 on it are uncertain; the CDR3 is the one TCRdb lists. The J gene is TRBJ1-1, the V gene TRBV6-6. The length of the CDR3 is 11 amino acids, counting both ends. CDR1 MNHNY and CDR2 SVGAGI come from the germline V gene (reference sequence). This CDR3 reads CASSYGANREL.